These 20 T cell receptor beta chains were all obtained from the same sample, sequenced in a study of human T cells and chemical hapten exposure. TCRdb analysed the 5' RACE reads with MiXCR anew, one entry per CDR3 protein. The sample records tens of thousands of distinct CDR3 sequences, roughly 8.4% being singletons. Unfractionated whole blood yielded the extracted total RNA. The receptors come from a male donor in good health.

This clonotype has more than one count but fewer than ten. The rearrangement uses TRBV12-3 or TRBV12-4 and TRBJ2-7; 12 bases fit TRBD1. The CDR3 sequence is 14 residues long. Trimming removed 6 bases from V and 7 bases from J; junction bases left unmatched: 7. The CDR3 nucleotides are TGTGCCAGCAGCCGGGACAGGGGGCGGGAAGAGCAGTACTTC. Encoded protein: CASSRDRGREEQYF.

The sample holds a few counts of this clonotype. The rearrangement joins TRBV5-6 to TRBJ2-5; D might be TRBD2 (6 bases). The CDR3 sequence is 15 residues long. Trimming left V 1 base short and J 5 bases short, with 15 bases between. Germline CDR1 is SGHDT and CDR2 is YYEEEE. The CDR3 DNA reads TGTGCCAGCAGCTTGAGTGTTCCGGGGGTTGAGACCCAGTACTTC. The encoded protein is CASSLSVPGVETQYF.

As for this clonotype: This may be a read error, as it is one base from a much larger clone. The J gene is TRBJ2-5, the V gene TRBV11-3; 7 nucleotides align to TRBD1. The CDR3 spans 14 residues. CDR1 is SGHNT and CDR2 is YENEEA in the germline V gene. The CDR3 DNA sequence: TGTGCCAGCAGCACGGGACAGCCTCAGGAGAACCAGTACTTC. Translating it yields CASSTGQPQENQYF.

The chain uses TRBV7-2 and TRBJ2-1; the D is unclear. Germline CDR1 and CDR2: SGHTA and FQGNSA. V dropped 5 bases and J dropped 2 bases, with 13 bases sitting between them. This CDR3 has 15 residues. The DNA for the CDR3 is TGTGCCAGCAGCGTTAATGATTTAGCCTACAATGAGCAGTTCTTC. Its translation is CASSVNDLAYNEQFF.

This chain uses TRBV7-8 with TRBJ1-6; D uncertain. The V and J ends lost 6 bases and 0 bases respectively, with 9 bases between them. Germline CDR1 is SGHVS and CDR2 is FQNEAQ. This CDR3 has 15 residues. The CDR3 DNA sequence: TGTGCCAGCAGTCCACAGCTCTCCTATAATTCACCCCTCCACTTT. Translation: CASSPQLSYNSPLHF.

This sequence joins TRBV6-5 and TRBJ1-4; tentatively, D is TRBD1 (5 bases). The length of the CDR3 is 14 residues. V was shortened by 6 bases and J by 8 bases, with 16 bases between the two germline ends. CDR1 is MNHEY and CDR2 is SVGAGI in the germline V gene. The CDR3 reads CASSPGPLGEKLFF. The CDR3 DNA reads TGTGCCAGCAGCCCGGGACCCTTAGGGGAAAAACTGTTTTTT.

This clonotype occurred a few times. The rearrangement links TRBV20-1 to TRBJ1-1; possible D gene TRBD1, 5 bases. Trimming removed 0 bases at V and 1 base at J, with 9 bases between. CDR1 is DFQATT and CDR2 is SNEGSKA in the germline V gene (reference sequence). CDR3 size: 14 residues. The CDR3 DNA sequence: TGCAGTGCTAGAGATGGGGCGGCGAACACTGAAGCTTTCTTT. Its translation: CSARDGAANTEAFF.

This clonotype occurred many times. The chain couples TRBV29-1 to TRBJ2-3, with TRBD2 as a possible D gene (6 bases). The CDR3 consists of 13 residues. Trimming left V 1 base short and J 3 bases short, with 8 bases between. From germline, CDR1 is SQVTM and CDR2 ANQGSEA. Here the CDR3 reads CSVEVAGTDTQYF. The DNA of the CDR3 is TGCAGCGTTGAAGTGGCGGGAACAGATACGCAGTATTTT.

This clonotype was counted only a few times. This sequence joins TRBV5-5 and TRBJ1-1, with D maybe TRBD1 (6 bases). This CDR3 is 16 amino acids long. With 3 bases removed from V and 1 base from J, the gap between germline ends came to 16 bases. Germline V gene lookup returns CDR1 SGHKS and CDR2 YYEKEE (reference sequence). CDR3 nucleotide sequence: TGTGCCAGCAGCTACCGCGAAGGACAGAGGAACACTGAAGCTTTCTTT. Amino acids: CASSYREGQRNTEAFF.

This clonotype showed up just a few times. The V gene is TRBV6-2 or TRBV6-3, the J gene TRBJ2-7, with D maybe TRBD2 (5 bases). The germline V gene has CDR1 MNHEY and CDR2 SVGEGT. This CDR3 is built from 15 residues. Trimming pared 6 bases from V and 5 bases from J, leaving 20 bases between. The chain's CDR3 is CASSALGAFENEQYF. The CDR3 DNA reads TGTGCCAGCAGCGCCCTGGGAGCCTTTGAGAACGAGCAGTACTTC.

Only a few counts were recorded for this clonotype. The V gene is TRBV12-3 or TRBV12-4, the J gene TRBJ2-7; 7 bases match TRBD2. V trimming: 6 bases; J trimming: 2 bases; junction bases outside the gene matches: 10. The CDR3 covers 15 residues. CDR3 protein: CASSPPQRGTYEQYF. In nucleotides, the CDR3 is TGTGCCAGCAGCCCCCCCCAGCGGGGCACCTACGAGCAGTACTTC.

This clonotype occurred many times. The CDR3 here is CSARYPLGGRNSPLHF. CDR3 in DNA: TGCAGTGCTAGATACCCCCTCGGGGGGCGTAATTCACCCCTCCACTTT. The chain combines TRBV20-1 with TRBJ1-6, with a tentative D call TRBD1 (6 bases). Germline-derived CDR1 and CDR2 are DFQATT and SNEGSKA (reference sequence). The CDR3 is 16 amino acids. Trimming left V 2 bases short and J 6 bases short, with 17 bases between.

Concerning this clonotype itself: The junction and the germline gene differ at one end; a read error may be behind it. J is TRBJ2-4 and V is TRBV7-9; possible D gene TRBD1, 5 bases. Per germline, CDR1 SEHNR and CDR2 FQNEAQ (reference sequence). This CDR3 contains 17 residues. CDR3 amino acids: CTSSLVGQGLAKNIQYF. The CDR3 coding sequence is TGTACCAGCAGCTTAGTAGGGCAGGGCTTAGCCAAAAACATTCAGTACTTC.

There are a few counts of this clonotype. This sequence joins TRBV12-3 or TRBV12-4 and TRBJ1-1, with 7 bases lining up with TRBD1. This CDR3 spans 14 amino acids. The V gene end was trimmed by 2 bases and the J gene end by 4 bases; junction bases not matched to a gene: 4. Written as DNA, the CDR3 is TGTGCCAGCAGTTTACAGGGGGGAGGCACTGAAGCTTTCTTT. This gives the protein CASSLQGGGTEAFF.

This clonotype was counted many times. The V call is TRBV7-9, the J call TRBJ1-4, with TRBD1 identical over 7 bases. The V and J ends lost 1 base and 3 bases, in that order; junction bases with no gene match: 17. Germline loops: CDR1 SEHNR, CDR2 FQNEAQ (reference sequence). This CDR3 is 20 amino acids long. The CDR3 sequence: CASSLEGARDFEAANEKLFF. The CDR3 nucleotides are TGTGCCAGCAGCTTAGAGGGGGCCCGGGACTTTGAAGCGGCTAATGAAAAACTGTTTTTT.

V is TRBV6-2 or TRBV6-3 and J is TRBJ1-1; possible D gene TRBD1, 5 bases. The CDR3 totals 15 residues. Trimming pared 5 bases from V and 3 bases from J, leaving 16 bases between. Germline V gene data show CDR1 as MNHEY and CDR2 as SVGEGT. CDR3 amino acids: CASSNWGGPDTEAFF. CDR3 DNA sequence: TGTGCCAGCAGTAACTGGGGGGGTCCCGACACTGAAGCTTTCTTT.

There are a few counts of this clonotype. This chain joins TRBV12-3 or TRBV12-4 and TRBJ2-3, with 7 bases that match TRBD2. The CDR3 covers 15 residues. V lost 3 bases, J lost 4 bases, and 7 bases stayed unmatched. CDR3 in amino acids: CASSFGRGRADTQYF. In DNA form, the CDR3 reads TGTGCCAGCAGTTTCGGTCGGGGGAGGGCAGATACGCAGTATTTT.

The chain carries TRBV7-9 and TRBJ2-2; D is ambiguous. This CDR3 has 15 amino acids. Germline values: CDR1 SEHNR, CDR2 FQNEAQ (reference sequence). V lost 2 bases to trimming and J lost 1 base, with 8 bases between them. The CDR3 DNA sequence: TGTGCCAGCAGCTTAAATAATATGAACACCGGGGAGCTGTTTTTT. It encodes CASSLNNMNTGELFF.

This chain connects TRBV6-2 or TRBV6-3 to TRBJ2-7; 7 bases are a match to TRBD1. CDR1 is MNHEY, CDR2 SVGEGT, per germline. Trimming removed 0 bases from V and 3 bases from J; junction bases left unmatched: 8. The CDR3 consists of 16 residues. The CDR3 coding sequence is TGTGCCAGCAGTTACTCCACAGGGACAGCTAACTACGAGCAGTACTTC. This gives the protein CASSYSTGTANYEQYF.

This chain joins TRBV29-1 and TRBJ1-2; D gene unclear. V lost 2 bases, J lost 2 bases, and 9 bases lay in between. Germline-derived CDR1 and CDR2 are SQVTM and ANQGSEA. The CDR3 is made up of 13 amino acids. CDR3 amino acids: CSVESDSNYGYTF. In DNA, the CDR3 is TGCAGCGTTGAATCAGATTCCAACTATGGCTACACCTTC.